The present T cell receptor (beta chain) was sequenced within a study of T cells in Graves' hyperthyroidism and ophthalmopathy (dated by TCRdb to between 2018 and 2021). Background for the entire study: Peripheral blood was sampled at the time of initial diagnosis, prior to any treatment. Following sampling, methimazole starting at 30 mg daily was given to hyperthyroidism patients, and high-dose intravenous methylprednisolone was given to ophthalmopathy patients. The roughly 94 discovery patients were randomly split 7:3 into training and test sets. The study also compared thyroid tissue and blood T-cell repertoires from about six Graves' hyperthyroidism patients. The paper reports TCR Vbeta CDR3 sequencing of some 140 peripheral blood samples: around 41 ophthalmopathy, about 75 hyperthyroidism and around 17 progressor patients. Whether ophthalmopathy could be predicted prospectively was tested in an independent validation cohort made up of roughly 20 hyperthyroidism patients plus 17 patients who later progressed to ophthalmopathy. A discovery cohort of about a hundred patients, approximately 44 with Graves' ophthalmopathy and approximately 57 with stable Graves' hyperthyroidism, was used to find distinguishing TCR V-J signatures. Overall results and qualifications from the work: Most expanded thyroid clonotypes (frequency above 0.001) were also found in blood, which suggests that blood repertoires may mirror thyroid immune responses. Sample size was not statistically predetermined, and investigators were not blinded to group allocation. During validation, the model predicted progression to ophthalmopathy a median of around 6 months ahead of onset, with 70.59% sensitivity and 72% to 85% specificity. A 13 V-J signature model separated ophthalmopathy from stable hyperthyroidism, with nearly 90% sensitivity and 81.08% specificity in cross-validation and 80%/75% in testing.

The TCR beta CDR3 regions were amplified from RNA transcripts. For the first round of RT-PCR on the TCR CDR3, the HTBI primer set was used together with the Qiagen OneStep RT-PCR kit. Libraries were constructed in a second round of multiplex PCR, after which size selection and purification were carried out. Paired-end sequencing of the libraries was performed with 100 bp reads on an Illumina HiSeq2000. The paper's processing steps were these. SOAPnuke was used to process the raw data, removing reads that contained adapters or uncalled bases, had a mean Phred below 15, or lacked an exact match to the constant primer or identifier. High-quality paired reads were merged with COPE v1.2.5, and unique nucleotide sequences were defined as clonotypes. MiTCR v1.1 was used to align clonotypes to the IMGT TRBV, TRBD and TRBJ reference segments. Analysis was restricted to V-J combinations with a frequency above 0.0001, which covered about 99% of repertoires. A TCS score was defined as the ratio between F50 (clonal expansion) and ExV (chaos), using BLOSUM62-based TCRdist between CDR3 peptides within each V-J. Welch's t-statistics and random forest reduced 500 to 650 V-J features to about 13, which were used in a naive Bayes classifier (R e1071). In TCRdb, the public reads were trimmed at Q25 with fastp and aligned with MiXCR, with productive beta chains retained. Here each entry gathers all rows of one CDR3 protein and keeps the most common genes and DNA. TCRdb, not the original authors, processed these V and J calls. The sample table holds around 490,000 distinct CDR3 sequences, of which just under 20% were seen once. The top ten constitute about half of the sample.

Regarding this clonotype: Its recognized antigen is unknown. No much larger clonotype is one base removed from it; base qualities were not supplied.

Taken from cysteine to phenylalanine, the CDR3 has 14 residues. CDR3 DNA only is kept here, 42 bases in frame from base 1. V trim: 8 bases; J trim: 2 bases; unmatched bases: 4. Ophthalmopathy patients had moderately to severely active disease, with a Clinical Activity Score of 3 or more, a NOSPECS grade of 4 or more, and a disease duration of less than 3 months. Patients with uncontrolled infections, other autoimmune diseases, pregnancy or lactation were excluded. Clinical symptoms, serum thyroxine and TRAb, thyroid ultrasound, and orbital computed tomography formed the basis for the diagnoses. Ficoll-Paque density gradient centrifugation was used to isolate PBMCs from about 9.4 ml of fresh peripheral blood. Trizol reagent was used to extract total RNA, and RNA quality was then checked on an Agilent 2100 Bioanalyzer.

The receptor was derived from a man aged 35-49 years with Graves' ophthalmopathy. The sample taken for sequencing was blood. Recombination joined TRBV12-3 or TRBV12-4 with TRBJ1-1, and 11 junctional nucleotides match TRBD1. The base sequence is TGTGCCAGCGGAAGGACAGGGGGCAACACTGAAGCTTTCTTT. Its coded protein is CASGRTGGNTEAFF.